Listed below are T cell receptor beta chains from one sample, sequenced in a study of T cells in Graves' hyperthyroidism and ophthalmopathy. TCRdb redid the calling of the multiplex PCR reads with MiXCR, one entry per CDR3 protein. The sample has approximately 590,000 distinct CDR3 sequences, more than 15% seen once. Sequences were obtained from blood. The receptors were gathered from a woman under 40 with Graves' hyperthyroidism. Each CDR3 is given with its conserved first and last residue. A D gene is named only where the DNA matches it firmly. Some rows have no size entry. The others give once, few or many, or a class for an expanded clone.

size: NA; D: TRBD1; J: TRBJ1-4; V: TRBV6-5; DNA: TGTGCCAGCAGTTACTCTAGTTCTTCTCGCCGGGACAGGGATGAAAAACTGTTTTTT; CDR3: CASSYSSSSRRDRDEKLFF
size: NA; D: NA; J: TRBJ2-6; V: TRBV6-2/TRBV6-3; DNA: TGTGCCAGCAGTCCAGGGGTAACTGGGGCCAACGTCCTGACTTTC; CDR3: CASSPGVTGANVLTF
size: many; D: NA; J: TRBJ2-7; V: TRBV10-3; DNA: TGTGCCATCAGTGGGGGACTCCCGTGGGCTTACGAGCAGTACTTC; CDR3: CAISGGLPWAYEQYF
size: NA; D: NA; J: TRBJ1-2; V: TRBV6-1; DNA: TGTGCCAGCAGTGATTTTTTTACAGGCGGGATCTATGGCTACACCTTC; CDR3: CASSDFFTGGIYGYTF
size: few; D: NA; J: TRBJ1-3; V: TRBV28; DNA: TGTGCCAGCAGTTTAATTGGGGGGGCTGGAAACACCATATATTTT; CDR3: CASSLIGGAGNTIYF
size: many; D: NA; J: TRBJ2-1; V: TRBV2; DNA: TGTGCCAGCAGATGGACAAACAATGAGCAGTTCTTC; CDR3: CASRWTNNEQFF
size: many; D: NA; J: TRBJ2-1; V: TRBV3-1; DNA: TGTGCCAGCAGCCCTAAGACCTCAGGCTACAATGAGCAGTTCTTC; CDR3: CASSPKTSGYNEQFF
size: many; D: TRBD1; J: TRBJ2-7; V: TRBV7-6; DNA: TGTGCCAGCAGCTTAAGGACCGGGACAGGGAACGAGCAGTACTTC; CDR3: CASSLRTGTGNEQYF
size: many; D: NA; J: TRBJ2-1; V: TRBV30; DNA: TGTGCCTGGAGTGTAGTTCTTTCCGTGGCTGAGCAGTTCTTC; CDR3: CAWSVVLSVAEQFF
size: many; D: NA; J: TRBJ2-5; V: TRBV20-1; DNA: TGCAGTGCGAGCAGGTCCCCAGAGACCCAGTACTTC; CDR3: CSASRSPETQYF
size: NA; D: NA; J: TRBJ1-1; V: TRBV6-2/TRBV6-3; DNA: TGTGCCAGCAGGGCTACAGGGATGAACACTGAAGCTTTCTTT; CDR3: CASRATGMNTEAFF
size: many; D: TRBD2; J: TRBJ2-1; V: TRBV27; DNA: TGTGCCAGCACGCCGGGAGGGAGGAATGAGCAGTTCTTC; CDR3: CASTPGGRNEQFF
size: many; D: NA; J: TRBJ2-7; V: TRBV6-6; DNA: TGTGCCAGCAGTTACTCGGTTGCGGCACCCACCTCCTACGAGCAGTACTTC; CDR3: CASSYSVAAPTSYEQYF
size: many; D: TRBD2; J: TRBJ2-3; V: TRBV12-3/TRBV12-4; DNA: TGTGCCAGCAGTCCCCGGCGGGGGGGGACCACAGATACGCAGTATTTT; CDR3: CASSPRRGGTTDTQYF
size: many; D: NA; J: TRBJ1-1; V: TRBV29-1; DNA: TGCAGCGTTAGGTACAGCGTAAACACTGAAGCTTTCTTT; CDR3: CSVRYSVNTEAFF
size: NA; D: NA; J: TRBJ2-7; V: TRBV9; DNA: TGTGCCAGCAGCGTAGGGGTAATTCCGCACGAGCAGTACTTC; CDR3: CASSVGVIPHEQYF
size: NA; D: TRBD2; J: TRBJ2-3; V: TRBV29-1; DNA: TGCAGCGTTGAGCCCCCGGGCGGGAGGGCCCCAGATACGCAGTATTTT; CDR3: CSVEPPGGRAPDTQYF
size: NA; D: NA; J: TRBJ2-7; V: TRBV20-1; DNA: TGCAGTGCTAGGGAAACCCGGGATAACATCTACGAGCAGTACTTC; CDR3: CSARETRDNIYEQYF
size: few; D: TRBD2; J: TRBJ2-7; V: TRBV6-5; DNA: TGTGCCAGCAGTTACTCGATCGCGGGACTAGCGGGTAACGAGCAGTACTTC; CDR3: CASSYSIAGLAGNEQYF
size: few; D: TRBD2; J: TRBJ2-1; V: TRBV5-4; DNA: TGTGCCAGCAGCCTATGGCGGGAGCCCTATGAGCAGTTCTTC; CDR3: CASSLWREPYEQFF
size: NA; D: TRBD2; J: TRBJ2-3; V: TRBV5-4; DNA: TGTGCCAGCAGCTTAGGACTAGCGGAGGACACAGATACGCAGTATTTT; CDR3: CASSLGLAEDTDTQYF
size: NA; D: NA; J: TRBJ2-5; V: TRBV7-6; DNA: TGTGCCAGCAGCCCTGGGGACTTCTCTGAGACCCAGTACTTC; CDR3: CASSPGDFSETQYF
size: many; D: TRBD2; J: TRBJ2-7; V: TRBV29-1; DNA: TGCAGCGCCCGATTTAGCGGGAGGGCCGACGAGCAGTACTTC; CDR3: CSARFSGRADEQYF
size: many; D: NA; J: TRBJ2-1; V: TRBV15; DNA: TGTGCCACCAGCAGGGCTAACCGCGATGAGCAGTTCTTC; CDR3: CATSRANRDEQFF
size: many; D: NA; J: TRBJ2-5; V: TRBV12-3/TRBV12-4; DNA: TGTGCCAGCAGTTCGACCCCCCAAGAGACCCAGTACTTC; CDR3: CASSSTPQETQYF
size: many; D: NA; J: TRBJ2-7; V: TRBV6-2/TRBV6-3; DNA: TGTGCCAGCAGTTATAGGGCCCAGGGGTACGAGCAGTACTTC; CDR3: CASSYRAQGYEQYF
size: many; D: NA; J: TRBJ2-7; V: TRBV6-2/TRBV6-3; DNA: TGTGCCAGCAGGGGGGATGCGTACTCCTACGAGCAGTACTTC; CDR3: CASRGDAYSYEQYF
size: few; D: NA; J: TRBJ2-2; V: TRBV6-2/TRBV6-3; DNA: TGTGCCAGCAGTTCTCGTAGAGGGGACACCGGGGAGCTGTTTTTT; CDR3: CASSSRRGDTGELFF
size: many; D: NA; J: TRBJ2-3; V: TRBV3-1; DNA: TGTGCCAGCAGCCAAGAACTATTTAGTAGGGACCATACGCAGTATTTT; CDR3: CASSQELFSRDHTQYF
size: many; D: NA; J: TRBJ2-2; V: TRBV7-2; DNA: TGTGCCAGCAGTCCTCGGACCGACACCGGGGAGCTGTTTTTT; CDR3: CASSPRTDTGELFF
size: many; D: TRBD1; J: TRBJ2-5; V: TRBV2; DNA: TGTGCCAGCAGCCCAACCCCGGGACAGGTGGGCAGGGAGACCCAGTACTTC; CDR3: CASSPTPGQVGRETQYF
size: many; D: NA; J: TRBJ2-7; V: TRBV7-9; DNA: TGTGCCAGCAGCCCCGCGGGGCGGGGTTTCTACGAGCAGTACTTC; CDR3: CASSPAGRGFYEQYF
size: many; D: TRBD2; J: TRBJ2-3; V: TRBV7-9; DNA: TGTGCCAGCAGCCGAGGCTCGGGACTAGCGGGACTAGAGCGGTATTTT; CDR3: CASSRGSGLAGLERYF
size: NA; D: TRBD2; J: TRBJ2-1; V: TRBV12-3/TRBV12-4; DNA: TGTGCCAGCACCCGACTAGCGGGACTCTACAATGAGCAGTTCTTC; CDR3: CASTRLAGLYNEQFF
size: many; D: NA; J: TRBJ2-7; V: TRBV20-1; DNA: TGCAGTGCATTACAGGGCTACGAGCAGTACTTC; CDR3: CSALQGYEQYF
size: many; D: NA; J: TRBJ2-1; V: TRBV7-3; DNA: TGTGCCAGCAGCTTAACGGGTGGGAGATTCTACAATGAGCAGTTCTTC; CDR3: CASSLTGGRFYNEQFF
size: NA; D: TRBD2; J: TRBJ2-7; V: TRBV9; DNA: TGTGCCAGCAGCGTACTAGCGGGAGGGCCAACCTACGAGCAGTACTTC; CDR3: CASSVLAGGPTYEQYF
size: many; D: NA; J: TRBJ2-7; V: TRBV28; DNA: TGTGCCAGCAGTTTCGAGGTAATCGGGACCCTAGGTTCCGAGCAGTACTTC; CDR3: CASSFEVIGTLGSEQYF
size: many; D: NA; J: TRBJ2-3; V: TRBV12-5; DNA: TGTGCTAGTGGTTTGGTATCGGCGGAATCTAGCACAGATACGCAGTATTTT; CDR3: CASGLVSAESSTDTQYF
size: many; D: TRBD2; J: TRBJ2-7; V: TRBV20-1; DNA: TGCAGTGCTAGAGATGGGACTATCAACTACGAGCAGTACTTC; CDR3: CSARDGTINYEQYF
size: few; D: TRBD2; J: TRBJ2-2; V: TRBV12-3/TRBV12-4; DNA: TGTGCCAGCACCAAACTAGCGACGAACACCGGGGAGCTGTTTTTT; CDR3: CASTKLATNTGELFF
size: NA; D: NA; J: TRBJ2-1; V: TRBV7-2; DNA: TGTGCCAGCAGCTCAGGGTGGGGGAGCTATGAGCAGTTCTTC; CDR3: CASSSGWGSYEQFF